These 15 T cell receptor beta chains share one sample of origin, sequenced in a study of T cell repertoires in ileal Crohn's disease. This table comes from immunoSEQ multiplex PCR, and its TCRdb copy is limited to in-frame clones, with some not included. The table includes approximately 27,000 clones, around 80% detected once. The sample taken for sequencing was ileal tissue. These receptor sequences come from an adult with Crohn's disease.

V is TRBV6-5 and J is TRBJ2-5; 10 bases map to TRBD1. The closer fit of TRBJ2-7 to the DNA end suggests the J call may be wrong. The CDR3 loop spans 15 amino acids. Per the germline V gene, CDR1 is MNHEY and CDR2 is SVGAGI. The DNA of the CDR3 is TGTGCCAGCAGTTACTCTACGGGACAGGGGTTCGAGCAGTACTTC. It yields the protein CASSYSTGQGFEQYF.

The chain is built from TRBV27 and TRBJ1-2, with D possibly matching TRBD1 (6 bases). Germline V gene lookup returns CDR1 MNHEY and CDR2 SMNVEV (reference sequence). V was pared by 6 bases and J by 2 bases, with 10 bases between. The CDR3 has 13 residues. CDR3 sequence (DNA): TGTGCCAGCAGACTCGACAGGAACTATGGCTACACCTTC. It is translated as CASRLDRNYGYTF.

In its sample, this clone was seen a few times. The chain's CDR3 is CASSYFSPPGYTF. DNA for the CDR3: TGTGCCAGCAGTTACTTCTCCCCTCCTGGCTACACCTTC. The chain combines TRBV6-5 with TRBJ1-2; D uncertain. V lost 1 base and J lost 7, with 10 bases in between. Per the germline V gene, CDR1 is MNHEY and CDR2 is SVGAGI. The CDR3 sequence is 13 residues long.

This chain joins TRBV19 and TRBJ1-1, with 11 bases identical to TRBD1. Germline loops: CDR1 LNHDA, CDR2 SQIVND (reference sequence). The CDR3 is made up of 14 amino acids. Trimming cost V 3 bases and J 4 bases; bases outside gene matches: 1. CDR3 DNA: TGTGCCAGTAGTATCGGGACAGGGGGCACTGAAGCTTTCTTT. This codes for CASSIGTGGTEAFF.

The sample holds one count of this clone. CDR3 bases: TGCGCCAGCGCCCGTACGGGATTTTACGAGCAGTACTTC. It translates to CASARTGFYEQYF. This rearrangement joins TRBV5-1 to TRBJ2-7; a weak D match, TRBD2 (5 bases). The CDR3 covers 13 residues. The V end lost 7 bases, the J end lost 4 bases, and 15 bases lay between the germline ends. Germline CDR1 reads SGHRS; CDR2 reads YFSETQ. The full variable domain, its missing parts supplied by reference TRBV5-1 and TRBJ2-7, is KAGVTQTPRYLIKTRGQQVTLSCSPISGHRSVSWYQQTPGQGLQFLFEYFSETQRNKGNFPGRFSGRQFSNSRSEMNVSTLELGDSALYLCASARTGFYEQYFGPGTRLTVT.

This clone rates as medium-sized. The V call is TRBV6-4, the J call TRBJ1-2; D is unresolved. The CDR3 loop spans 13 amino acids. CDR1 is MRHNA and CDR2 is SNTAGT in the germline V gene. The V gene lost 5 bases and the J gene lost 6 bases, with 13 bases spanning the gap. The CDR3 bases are TGTGCCAGCAGTCACACCGGACTCGATGGCTACACCTTC. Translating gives CASSHTGLDGYTF.

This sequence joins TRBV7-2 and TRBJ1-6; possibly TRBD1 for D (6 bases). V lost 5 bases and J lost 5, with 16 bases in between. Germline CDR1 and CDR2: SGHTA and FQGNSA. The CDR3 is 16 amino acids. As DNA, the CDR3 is TGTGCCAGCAGCCAACGTGCAAGGGGGAATAATTCACCCCTCCACTTT. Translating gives CASSQRARGNNSPLHF.

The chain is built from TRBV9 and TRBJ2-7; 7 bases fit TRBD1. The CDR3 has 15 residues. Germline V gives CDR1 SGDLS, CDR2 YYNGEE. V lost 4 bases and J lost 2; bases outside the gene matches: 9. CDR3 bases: TGTGCCAGCAGCCCGGACGGGACAGAGACCTACGAGCAGTACTTC. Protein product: CASSPDGTETYEQYF.

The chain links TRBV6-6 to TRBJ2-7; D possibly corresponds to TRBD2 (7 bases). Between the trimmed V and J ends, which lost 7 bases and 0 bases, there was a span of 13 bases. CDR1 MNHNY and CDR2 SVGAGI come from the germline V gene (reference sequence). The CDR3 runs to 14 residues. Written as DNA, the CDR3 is TGTGCCAGCAAAAGGGAGGGGGGCTCCTACGAGCAGTACTTC. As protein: CASKREGGSYEQYF.

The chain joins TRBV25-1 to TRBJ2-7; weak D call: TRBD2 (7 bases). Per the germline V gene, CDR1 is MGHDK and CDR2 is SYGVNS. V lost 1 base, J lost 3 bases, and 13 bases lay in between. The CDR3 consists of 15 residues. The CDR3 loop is CASSEFGGAYYEQYF. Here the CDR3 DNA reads TGTGCCAGCAGTGAATTTGGGGGGGCTTACTACGAGCAGTACTTC.

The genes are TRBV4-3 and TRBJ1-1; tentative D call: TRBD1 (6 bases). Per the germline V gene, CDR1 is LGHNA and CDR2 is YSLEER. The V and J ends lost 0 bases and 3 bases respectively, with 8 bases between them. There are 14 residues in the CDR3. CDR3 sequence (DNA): TGCGCCAGCAGCCAAGAGGGACACTACACTGAAGCTTTCTTT. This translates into CASSQEGHYTEAFF.

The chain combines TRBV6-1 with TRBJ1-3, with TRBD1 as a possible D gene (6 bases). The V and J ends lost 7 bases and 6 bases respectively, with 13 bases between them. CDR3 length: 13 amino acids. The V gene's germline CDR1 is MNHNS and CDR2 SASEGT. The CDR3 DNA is TGTGCCAGCAAGGAACAGGGCGTAAACACCATATATTTT. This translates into CASKEQGVNTIYF.

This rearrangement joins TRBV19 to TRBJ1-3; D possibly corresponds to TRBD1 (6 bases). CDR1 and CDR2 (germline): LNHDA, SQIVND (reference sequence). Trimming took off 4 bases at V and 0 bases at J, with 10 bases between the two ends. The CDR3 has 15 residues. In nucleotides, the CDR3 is TGTGCCAGTAGTAGGGTGGACAGCTCTGGAAACACCATATATTTT. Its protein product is CASSRVDSSGNTIYF.

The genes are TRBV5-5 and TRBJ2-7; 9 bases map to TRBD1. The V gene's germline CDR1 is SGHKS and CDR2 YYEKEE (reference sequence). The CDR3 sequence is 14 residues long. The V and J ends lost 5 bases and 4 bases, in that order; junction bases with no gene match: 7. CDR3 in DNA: TGTGCCAGCAGTCTAACAGGGGGCGAATACGAGCAGTACTTC. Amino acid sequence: CASSLTGGEYEQYF.

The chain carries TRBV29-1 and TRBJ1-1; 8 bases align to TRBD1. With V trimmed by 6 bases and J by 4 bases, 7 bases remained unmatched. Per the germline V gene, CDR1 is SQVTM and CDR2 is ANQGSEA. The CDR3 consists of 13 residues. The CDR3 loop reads CSVSRDRGTEAFF. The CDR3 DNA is TGCAGCGTCTCACGCGACAGGGGCACTGAAGCTTTCTTT. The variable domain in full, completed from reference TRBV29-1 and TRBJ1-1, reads SAVISQKPSRDICQRGTSLTIQCQVDSQVTMMFWYRQQPGQSLTLIATANQGSEATYESGFVIDKFPISRPNLTFSTLTVSNMSPEDSSIYLCSVSRDRGTEAFFGQGTRLTVV.